Included here is one TCR beta chain sequence, with context. This clone occurred a few times. Its antigen is not yet known. Base qualities are missing; no much larger clone stands one base away. The sample is drawn from a study of blood T cell repertoires in COVID-19 (dated by TCRdb to about 2020). About the full investigation: Samples from collaborators originated in the United States, Italy and Spain and spanned both the acute and convalescent phases of COVID-19. A de-identified subject ID, COVID-19 status, age in years and sex were almost always included in the sample metadata. The dataset comprised deeply sampled blood TCRbeta repertoires from subjects exposed to, actively infected with, or recovered from COVID-19. The material from the prospective study consisted of cDNA or gDNA derived from T cells, B-cell-depleted T cells, or PBMCs. Where available, HLA class I and class II types were obtained from metadata supplied by the sample provider rather than from assay-based typing. Samples were obtained from the ongoing ImmuneRACE study (first 160 participants) and from 950 to 1,500 subjects provided by 6 global collaborators. The repertoires were released in a freely available public database intended as a resource for research on the immune response to SARS-CoV-2.

The collaborating institutions used their own protocols to collect whole blood in K2EDTA tubes. For TCRbeta analysis, collaborators shipped samples in one of three forms: frozen whole blood, isolated PBMCs, or DNA extracted from either of those sample types. What the study reported, not specific to this receptor: The quantity of clinical and demographic metadata differed by source and by participant and was supplied without curation.

V is pruned by 2 bases and J by 8 bases, leaving 4 bases of the junction without a gene match. Taken from cysteine to phenylalanine, the CDR3 has 13 residues. Left in the record is the CDR3 DNA by itself, 39 bases read in frame from the first base. From a lookup of the germline V gene, CDR1 and CDR2 are MNHEY and SVGAGI. TCRbeta CDR3 regions were amplified from genomic DNA by means of the immunoSEQ Assay, a bias-controlled multiplex PCR. As for the original processing: Within the assay, amplification of reference gene primers was used to estimate how many nucleated cells each sample contained. To quantify the absolute abundance of each unique TCRbeta CDR3 rearrangement, sequence reads were collapsed and filtered. For each sample, productive Simpson clonality was calculated by taking the square root of Simpson's diversity index across productive rearrangements. The table was pulled from immuneACCESS by TCRdb, which kept in-frame rearrangements only. Such tables lose some clones; where checked, under half of the loss comes from unresolved V genes, and the rest has no known cause. That table furnishes V, J and clone size, whereas the DNA furnished D and trimming. The sample profile shows under 200,000 clones; 70% to 90% of them were found once. Jointly, the top ten make up around 5.2% of the sample.

The sequence was obtained from a woman of 80 years or more with acute or convalescent COVID-19. Sequenced: peripheral blood. Recombination joined TRBV6-5 with TRBJ1-2; 8 bases in between match TRBD1. The DNA reads as follows: TGTGCCAGCAGTTACGGACAGGGCCACGGCTACACCTTC. Its amino acids are CASSYGQGHGYTF.